In this sample, the clone carrying this T cell receptor (beta chain) turned up many times. Its antigen is currently unknown. CDR3 size: 15 residues. V lost 5 bases, J lost 4 bases, and 17 bases lay in between. Germline V lookup: CDR1 SEHNR, CDR2 FQNEAQ (reference sequence). There were TCR beta CDR3 regions amplified from RNA transcripts. Researchers ran a first-round RT-PCR on the TCR CDR3 using the HTBI primer set. TCRdb called the multiplex PCR reads again in MiXCR, with one record for every CDR3 protein. The sample carries some 370,000 distinct CDR3 sequences, around an eighth recorded once. These data originate in a study of T cells in Graves' hyperthyroidism and ophthalmopathy. The study's findings and limits: Blood samples included most of the expanded thyroid clonotypes exceeding 0.001. Ophthalmopathy prediction by the model preceded onset by a median approximately 6.9 months.

Patients having uncontrolled infection, another autoimmune disease, pregnancy or lactation were not included. The sequenced sample was blood. The chain carries TRBV7-9 and TRBJ1-1, with a tentative D call TRBD1 (5 bases). The sequence was obtained from a man aged 50 to 60 with Graves' ophthalmopathy. In DNA, the CDR3 is TGTGCCAGCAGCCTAAGAGGGGCTGCCGGCACTGAAGCTTTCTTT. Protein product: CASSLRGAAGTEAFF.